This entry lists 14 T cell receptor beta chains sequenced from one sample in a study of glioma-infiltrating T cells after dendritic cell vaccination. This table comes from immunoSEQ multiplex PCR, and its TCRdb copy is limited to in-frame clones, with some not included. The sample yields fewer than 85,000 clones, around 81% seen once. This specimen was blood, taken before dendritic cell vaccination. The receptor set was obtained from a human donor with glioblastoma.

V is TRBV7-9 and J is TRBJ1-2; 11 positions match TRBD1. The CDR3 is made up of 15 amino acids. CDR1 and CDR2 (germline): SEHNR, FQNEAQ (reference sequence). The V segment lost 5 bases and the J segment 6 bases; nucleotides outside the gene matches: 8. The CDR3 DNA reads as TGTGCCAGCAGCGTTCGGGACAGGGGGGAGGATGGCTACACCTTC. It yields the protein CASSVRDRGEDGYTF.

This clone was found a few times. The rearrangement joins TRBV7-9 to TRBJ2-7; D uncertain. The germline V and J ends were trimmed by 5 bases and 2 bases, with 10 bases remaining between them. The CDR3 consists of 13 residues. CDR1 and CDR2 from the germline V gene are SEHNR and FQNEAQ (reference sequence). CDR3 loop: CASSPPVTYEQYF. The CDR3 nucleotides read TGTGCCAGCAGCCCACCAGTGACCTACGAGCAGTACTTC. Full variable domain (remainder filled in from reference TRBV7-9 and TRBJ2-7): DTGVSQNPRHKITKRGQNVTFRCDPISEHNRLYWYRQTLGQGPEFLTYFQNEAQLEKSRLLSDRFSAERPKGSFSTLEIQRTEQGDSAMYLCASSPPVTYEQYFGPGTRLTVT.

This chain connects TRBV5-4 to TRBJ1-1; maybe TRBD1 (5 bases). This CDR3 comprises 15 residues. V was shortened by 4 bases and J by 7 bases, with 20 bases between the two germline ends. In germline, CDR1 is SGHNT, CDR2 YYREEE (reference sequence). CDR3 sequence reads: CASSPQLLGGSEAFF. In nucleotides, the CDR3 is TGTGCCAGCAGCCCGCAGCTTTTGGGGGGTAGTGAAGCTTTCTTT.

The rearrangement joins TRBV29-1 to TRBJ1-4; TRBD1 matches at 9 bases. This CDR3 comprises 13 residues. Unmatched junction bases numbered 6, after V lost 7 bases and J lost 6 bases. Germline-derived CDR1 and CDR2 are SQVTM and ANQGSEA. The DNA for the CDR3 is TGCAGCGCCTCACAGGGGGCCGATGAAAAACTGTTTTTT. Its protein product is CSASQGADEKLFF.

The rearrangement uses TRBV5-6 and TRBJ1-2, with D possibly matching TRBD1 (6 bases). In germline, CDR1 is SGHDT, CDR2 YYEEEE. The CDR3 is made up of 17 amino acids. V shed 3 bases and J shed 4 bases, with 22 bases lying between them. The CDR3 sequence: CASSSPQPDRPPYGYTF. DNA of the CDR3: TGTGCCAGCAGCTCCCCACAGCCAGACAGGCCCCCCTATGGCTACACCTTC.

This clone came up a few times. The chain uses TRBV10-3 and TRBJ1-2, with D hard to call. CDR1 ENHRY and CDR2 SYGVKD come from the germline V gene. V lost 0 bases and J 6 bases, leaving 8 bases between the germline ends. This CDR3 region has 13 residues. CDR3 protein: CAISESGEDGYTF. Written as DNA, the CDR3 is TGTGCCATCAGTGAGTCTGGGGAGGATGGCTACACCTTC.

The genes are TRBV5-4 and TRBJ2-3; 9 positions match TRBD2. The germline gives CDR1 SGHNT, CDR2 YYREEE (reference sequence). Germline trimming cut 5 bases from V and 2 bases from J; bases unmatched to any gene: 9. CDR3 length equals 16 residues. CDR3 in DNA: TGTGCCAGCAGTTTTGAGGGACTAGCAGCCACAGATACGCAGTATTTT. This translates into CASSFEGLAATDTQYF.

This clone was seen a few times. The chain has TRBV4-2 and TRBJ2-7; 10 bases align to TRBD1. CDR1 and CDR2 from the germline V gene are LGHNA and YNFKEQ. V lost 2 bases, J lost 1 base, and 5 bases stayed unmatched. This CDR3 has 16 residues. CDR3 region: CASSQRGTGESYEQYF. Written as DNA, the CDR3 is TGTGCCAGCAGCCAACGTGGGACAGGGGAATCCTACGAGCAGTACTTC.

This chain joins TRBV5-1 and TRBJ2-5; possibly TRBD2 for D (5 bases). Germline loops: CDR1 SGHRS, CDR2 YFSETQ. V gave up 4 bases and J gave up 4 bases, with 14 bases separating them. CDR3 length: 14 amino acids. CDR3 in amino acids: CASSRGDGGETQYF. The CDR3 DNA reads TGCGCCAGCAGCCGGGGAGACGGAGGAGAGACCCAGTACTTC.

V gene TRBV29-1 combines with J gene TRBJ1-2; D gene ambiguous. Germline values: CDR1 SQVTM, CDR2 ANQGSEA. V was cut by 4 bases and J by 5 bases, with 8 bases left in between. CDR3 size: 11 residues. The CDR3 loop is CSVVEGYGYTF. The DNA for the CDR3 is TGCAGCGTTGTGGAGGGTTATGGCTACACCTTC.

This chain links TRBV30 with TRBJ2-1; 13 bases match TRBD2. Germline values: CDR1 GTSNPN, CDR2 SVGIG (reference sequence). V gave up 5 bases and J gave up 2 bases; unmatched junction bases: 3. The CDR3 has 15 amino acids. For the CDR3, the DNA is TGTGCCTGGGCTGGGACTAGCGGGGCCTACAATGAGCAGTTCTTC. Residues: CAWAGTSGAYNEQFF.

This chain uses TRBV7-2 with TRBJ1-2; 8 nucleotides align to TRBD1. Germline V gives CDR1 SGHTA, CDR2 FQGNSA. J was trimmed by 3 bases and V by 1 base; bases with no gene match: 10. The CDR3 consists of 17 residues. DNA for the CDR3: TGTGCCAGCAGCTTAGTCTTTAGTGTGACAGGGGACTATGGCTACACCTTC. Its protein is CASSLVFSVTGDYGYTF.

This chain connects TRBV12-5 to TRBJ1-3, with D possibly matching TRBD1 (6 bases). From germline, CDR1 is LGHNT and CDR2 FRNRAP. The CDR3 is 15 amino acids. The V and J ends lost 0 bases and 4 bases respectively, with 10 bases between them. The CDR3: CASGLVITGGNTIYF. DNA of the CDR3: TGTGCTAGTGGTTTGGTAATCACAGGGGGAAACACCATATATTTT.

The V call is TRBV9, the J call TRBJ1-1; D is undetermined. Trimming took 4 bases from V and 2 from J, leaving 18 bases between them. Germline loops: CDR1 SGDLS, CDR2 YYNGEE. CDR3 length: 16 amino acids. CDR3 amino acids: CASSPRAGSSNTEAFF. The DNA for the CDR3 is TGTGCCAGCAGCCCCCGAGCCGGGTCCTCAAACACTGAAGCTTTCTTT.